This T cell receptor beta chain is from a study of cytomegalovirus exposure and HLA in healthy donors. Vbeta (60) and Jbeta (13) primers were used in the PCR. Assay used: immunoSEQ multiplex PCR; TCRdb lists only in-frame clones, some missing. The table has about 160,000 clones, around four fifths seen once; the top ten hold 9.5% to 10%. This receptor was identified in a young man in good health and CMV-seropositive. Sequencing input: PBMCs.

In DNA, the CDR3 is TGCAGCGTTGGGGACAGGGATCATGGCTACACCTTC. It yields the protein CSVGDRDHGYTF. The chain combines TRBV29-1 with TRBJ1-2, with TRBD1 matching 9 bases. Germline CDR1 and CDR2: SQVTM and ANQGSEA. Trimming took 4 bases from V and 6 from J; bases not matched to a gene: 3. The CDR3 spans 12 residues.